A selection of T cell receptor beta chains follows, all from one sample in a study of technical replicates of blood from a handful of donors. The data were produced by immunoSEQ multiplex PCR, yet TCRdb's version contains in-frame clones alone and is incomplete. The profile shows roughly 73,000 clones, around 93% of them singletons. The sequenced sample consisted of T cells isolated from PBMCs. These receptors were obtained from a human donor in good health. CDR3s include the opening cysteine and the closing phenylalanine or tryptophan. A D gene is named only where the DNA matches it firmly. Size is stated for part of the rows, as once, few or many counts, or as a class when the clone is expanded.

len | j_gene | abundance | v_gene | d_gene | CDR3aa | CDR3nt
14 | TRBJ2-7 | . | TRBV9 | TRBD1 | CASSMGTGNYEQYF | TGTGCCAGCAGCATGGGGACAGGGAACTACGAGCAGTACTTC
17 | TRBJ1-5 | . | TRBV18 | TRBD1 | CASSPRNRGRADQPQHF | TGTGCCAGCTCACCACGAAACAGGGGTCGGGCTGATCAGCCCCAGCATTTT
15 | TRBJ2-1 | . | TRBV6-4 | TRBD1 | CASSDEGDRPNEQFF | TGTGCCAGCAGTGATGAGGGGGACAGGCCCAATGAGCAGTTCTTC
16 | TRBJ2-2 | . | TRBV7-9 | TRBD2 | CASTDTSGGNTGELFF | TGTGCCAGCACAGATACTAGCGGGGGGAACACCGGGGAGCTGTTTTTT
16 | TRBJ2-7 | . | TRBV4-1 | . | CASSQSGSAPSYEQYF | TGCGCCAGCAGCCAATCCGGGAGCGCACCCTCCTACGAGCAGTACTTC
13 | TRBJ2-3 | . | TRBV11-3 | . | CASSLLSTDTQYF | TGTGCCAGCAGCTTACTAAGCACAGATACGCAGTATTTT
12 | TRBJ2-1 | . | TRBV7-9 | TRBD1 | CASSWTGDEQFF | TGTGCCAGCAGCTGGACAGGAGATGAGCAGTTCTTC
17 | TRBJ1-5 | . | TRBV7-9 | . | CASSLDTGGFSNQPQHF | TGTGCCAGCAGCTTAGATACTGGGGGCTTTAGCAATCAGCCCCAGCATTTT
14 | TRBJ1-1 | . | TRBV2 | . | CASREGLLATEAFF | TGTGCCAGCAGGGAAGGACTCCTGGCCACTGAAGCTTTCTTT
15 | TRBJ1-1 | . | TRBV4-1 | TRBD1 | CASSQPDRDGTEAFF | TGCGCCAGCAGCCAACCGGACAGGGACGGCACTGAAGCTTTCTTT
15 | TRBJ2-7 | . | TRBV13 | TRBD1 | CASSAPGTGMHEQYF | TGTGCCAGCAGCGCCCCCGGGACAGGGATGCACGAGCAGTACTTC
14 | TRBJ2-7 | . | TRBV28 | . | CASSRRYLFYEQYF | TGTGCCAGCAGCCGGCGGTACCTCTTCTACGAGCAGTACTTC
15 | TRBJ2-3 | . | TRBV5-1 | TRBD1 | CASSLGQGRADTQYF | TGCGCCAGCAGCTTGGGACAGGGGCGGGCAGATACGCAGTATTTT
13 | TRBJ2-3 | . | TRBV11-3 | . | CASSLRRTDTQYF | TGTGCCAGCAGCTTAAGGAGGACAGATACGCAGTATTTT
17 | TRBJ1-3 | . | TRBV5-4 | . | CASSSNSGRISGNTIYF | TGTGCCAGCAGCTCCAATTCAGGGCGGATCTCTGGAAACACCATATATTTT
14 | TRBJ2-2 | . | TRBV28 | . | CASRIQGNTGELFF | TGTGCCAGCAGAATACAGGGGAACACCGGGGAGCTGTTTTTT
15 | TRBJ2-3 | . | TRBV9 | TRBD2 | CASSVELAGRDTQYF | TGTGCCAGCAGCGTAGAACTAGCGGGGAGAGATACGCAGTATTTT
15 | TRBJ2-7 | . | TRBV19 | . | CASSMGAAGAYEQYF | TGTGCCAGTAGTATGGGGGCTGCGGGGGCTTACGAGCAGTACTTC
15 | TRBJ1-2 | . | TRBV28 | . | CASSPRIQGNYGYTF | TGTGCCAGCAGTCCAAGAATACAGGGTAACTATGGCTACACCTTC
15 | TRBJ2-7 | . | TRBV7-9 | TRBD1 | CASTSWVDRGDEQYF | TGTGCCAGCACCTCGTGGGTCGACAGGGGAGACGAGCAGTACTTC
16 | TRBJ2-5 | . | TRBV11-1 | . | CASSLGWGRTAETQYF | TGTGCCAGCAGCTTAGGGTGGGGCAGGACAGCAGAGACCCAGTACTTC
16 | TRBJ1-6 | few | TRBV4-1 | . | CASSQDGVSGNSPLHF | TGCGCCAGCAGCCAAGACGGGGTTTCTGGGAATTCACCCCTCCACTTT
15 | TRBJ1-2 | . | TRBV9 | TRBD1 | CASSPSGTEPYGYTF | TGTGCCAGCAGCCCCTCCGGGACAGAGCCCTATGGCTACACCTTC
14 | TRBJ2-7 | . | TRBV5-4 | . | CASSPGKGDYEQYF | TGTGCCAGCAGCCCCGGGAAGGGGGACTACGAGCAGTACTTC
16 | TRBJ2-5 | . | TRBV10-3 | . | CAISESIAEDQETQYF | TGTGCCATCAGTGAGTCGATAGCGGAGGACCAAGAGACCCAGTACTTC
14 | TRBJ1-5 | . | TRBV4-1 | . | CASSQGGTYQPQHF | TGCGCCAGCAGCCAGGGAGGGACCTATCAGCCCCAGCATTTT
16 | TRBJ2-1 | . | TRBV5-1 | TRBD1 | CASSYRTGGTYNEQFF | TGCGCCAGCAGCTACCGGACAGGGGGAACCTACAATGAGCAGTTCTTC
15 | TRBJ2-5 | . | TRBV7-2 | TRBD2 | CASSLWTSGQETQYF | TGTGCCAGCAGCCTCTGGACTAGCGGACAAGAGACCCAGTACTTC
21 | TRBJ2-6 | . | TRBV10-3 | TRBD2 | CAISQRRPPLAGGSGANVLTF | TGTGCCATCAGCCAACGACGCCCCCCTCTAGCGGGAGGCTCTGGGGCCAACGTCCTGACTTTC
13 | TRBJ1-2 | . | TRBV11-1 | TRBD1 | CASSPGGGYGYTF | TGTGCCAGCAGTCCAGGGGGAGGCTATGGCTACACCTTC
15 | TRBJ1-2 | . | TRBV7-8 | . | CASSSRVSGAYGYTF | TGTGCCAGCAGCTCCCGAGTTAGCGGGGCCTATGGCTACACCTTC
16 | TRBJ2-1 | . | TRBV29-1 | TRBD2 | CSVEIGGTSGYNEQFF | TGCAGCGTTGAAATTGGGGGGACTAGCGGGTACAATGAGCAGTTCTTC
17 | TRBJ1-1 | . | TRBV7-9 | . | CASSFPSGTSSNTEAFF | TGTGCCAGCAGCTTCCCCTCAGGGACAAGTTCGAACACTGAAGCTTTCTTT
16 | TRBJ2-7 | . | TRBV13 | TRBD2 | CASSSLGTRVGYEQYF | TGTGCCAGCAGTTCCCTCGGGACTAGGGTCGGATACGAGCAGTACTTC
16 | TRBJ1-2 | . | TRBV7-2 | TRBD1 | CASSLVDRGRGKGYTF | TGTGCCAGCAGCTTAGTGGACAGGGGGCGCGGGAAGGGCTACACCTTC
14 | TRBJ2-7 | . | TRBV18 | TRBD1 | CASSPRQGPYEQYF | TGTGCCAGCTCACCGCGACAGGGTCCCTACGAGCAGTACTTC
15 | TRBJ2-1 | . | TRBV10-2 | TRBD2 | CASRVTSGGYNEQFF | TGCGCCAGCAGGGTGACTAGCGGGGGTTACAATGAGCAGTTCTTC
14 | TRBJ2-7 | . | TRBV6-1 | . | CASRGVSVAYEQYF | TGTGCCAGCAGAGGGGTGTCCGTCGCCTACGAGCAGTACTTC
11 | TRBJ2-7 | . | TRBV11-2 | . | CASSRAYEQYF | TGTGCCAGCAGCCGGGCCTACGAGCAGTACTTC
12 | TRBJ1-1 | . | TRBV4-2 | . | CASSQSRTEAFF | TGTGCCAGCAGCCAAAGCCGGACTGAAGCTTTCTTT
14 | TRBJ1-5 | . | TRBV2 | . | CATQWGGDNQPQHF | TGTGCCACCCAATGGGGGGGGGACAATCAGCCCCAGCATTTT
13 | TRBJ2-7 | . | TRBV27 | . | CASSLSRVYEQYF | TGTGCCAGCAGTTTATCGAGGGTCTACGAGCAGTACTTC
14 | TRBJ1-1 | . | TRBV5-1 | . | CASSLDGQNTEAFF | TGCGCCAGCAGCTTGGATGGACAGAACACTGAAGCTTTCTTT
14 | TRBJ2-7 | . | TRBV7-9 | . | CASSWDTPSYEQYF | TGTGCCAGCAGCTGGGACACCCCCTCCTACGAGCAGTACTTC
13 | TRBJ2-7 | . | TRBV6-5 | . | CASSPGFSYEQYF | TGTGCCAGCAGCCCGGGGTTCTCCTACGAGCAGTACTTC
14 | TRBJ1-2 | . | TRBV5-4 | . | CASSLQQGGYGYTF | TGTGCCAGCAGCTTGCAGCAGGGCGGCTATGGCTACACCTTC
14 | TRBJ2-1 | . | TRBV9 | TRBD2 | CASSGTSGIDEQFF | TGTGCCAGCTCCGGGACTAGCGGGATTGATGAGCAGTTCTTC
14 | TRBJ1-1 | once | TRBV7-9 | TRBD1 | CASSYGYGDRQAFF | TGTGCCAGCAGCTATGGATACGGGGACAGACAAGCTTTCTTT
15 | TRBJ2-5 | . | TRBV29-1 | TRBD2 | CSVDAASGVQETQYF | TGCAGCGTTGACGCGGCTAGCGGGGTTCAAGAGACCCAGTACTTC
15 | TRBJ1-5 | . | TRBV9 | TRBD1 | CASSATGTAHQPQHF | TGTGCCAGCAGCGCGACCGGGACAGCCCATCAGCCCCAGCATTTT
14 | TRBJ2-1 | . | TRBV4-1 | . | CASSKGRSYNEQFF | TGCGCCAGCAGCAAAGGGAGAAGCTACAATGAGCAGTTCTTC
14 | TRBJ1-6 | . | TRBV11-2 | TRBD1 | CASSSDRANSPLHF | TGTGCCAGCAGCTCCGACAGGGCCAATTCACCCCTCCACTTT
14 | TRBJ2-7 | . | TRBV5-6 | . | CASSLYSVTSEQYF | TGTGCCAGCAGCTTGTACTCCGTTACCTCCGAGCAGTACTTC
14 | TRBJ1-1 | . | TRBV4-1 | . | CASSRTRVFAEAFF | TGCGCCAGCAGCCGCACCAGGGTTTTCGCTGAAGCTTTCTTT
15 | TRBJ2-1 | . | TRBV5-1 | . | CASSRRQSSYNEQFF | TGCGCCAGCAGCCGCCGACAGAGCTCCTACAATGAGCAGTTCTTC
15 | TRBJ1-3 | once | TRBV4-1 | . | CASSQPGVSGNTIYF | TGCGCCAGCAGCCAACCCGGGGTCTCTGGAAACACCATATATTTT
13 | TRBJ1-2 | . | TRBV9 | . | CASSPGEGYGYTF | TGTGCCAGCAGCCCGGGGGAGGGCTATGGCTACACCTTC